This T cell receptor (beta chain) was found in a study of T cells in tuberculosis. Germline CDR1 reads SGHNT; CDR2 reads YENEEA. The CDR3 sequence is 16 residues long. The trim removed 1 base at V and 1 base at J, leaving 1 base unmatched. Sorting used thawed, overnight-rested PBMC stained with anti-CD3, a viability dye and GMM-loaded CD1B tetramer. The CD1B tetramers carried C32 glucose monomycolate purified from Rhodococcus equi. Approximately 100,000 tetramer-negative cells were sorted from each donor. The assay was immunoSEQ multiplex PCR, and TCRdb's table has in-frame clones only and misses some. The repertoire holds roughly 92,000 clones, with approximately 90% as singletons.

This receptor was identified in an adult woman with latent tuberculosis. Sample: CD1b-GMM tetramer-negative cells sorted from PBMCs. The chain links TRBV11-3 to TRBJ2-3; 11 positions match TRBD2. The CDR3: CASSLGGLAGTDTQYF. For the CDR3, the DNA is TGTGCCAGCAGCTTAGGGGGACTAGCGGGCACAGATACGCAGTATTTT.